These 5 T cell receptor beta chains came from one sample sequenced in a study of T cell repertoires in cytomegalovirus infection. These TCRs' antigens remain unknown. TCRdb re-called the reads with MiXCR, one entry per CDR3 protein. The repertoire holds around 750,000 distinct CDR3 sequences, with approximately 29% as singletons. The source was cultured CD8+ T cells from PBMCs, collected from culture after CMV antigen stimulation. The receptors stem from a human donor in good health (CMV status not recorded). Some clones in this sample may be carry-over from other donors' samples.

There are many counts of this clonotype. The chain uses TRBV7-8 and TRBJ1-1; D is ambiguous. This CDR3 has 14 residues. Germline V gene data show CDR1 as SGHVS and CDR2 as FQNEAQ. Trimming took off 1 base at V and 0 bases at J, with 6 bases between the two ends. CDR3 sequence: CASSLGYMNTEAFF. The CDR3 DNA reads as TGTGCCAGCAGCTTAGGGTACATGAACACTGAAGCTTTCTTT. Using reference TRBV7-8 and TRBJ1-1 for the parts outside the CDR3, the full variable domain is GAGVSQSPRYKVAKRGQDVALRCDPISGHVSLFWYQQALGQGPEFLTYFQNEAQLDKSGLPSDRFFAERPEGSVSTLKIQRTQQEDSAVYLCASSLGYMNTEAFFGQGTRLTVV.

The J gene is TRBJ2-7, the V gene TRBV11-1; a weak D match, TRBD1 (5 bases). The CDR3 is 13 residues long. Germline CDR1 and CDR2: SGHAT and FQDESV (reference sequence). Trimming pared 5 bases from V and 5 bases from J, leaving 13 bases between. Here the CDR3 DNA reads TGTGCCAGCAGCCCTGGTTCCAGGGACGAGCAGTACGTC. Translation: CASSPGSRDEQYV.

This sequence joins TRBV5-1 and TRBJ1-2; D perhaps matches TRBD1 (5 bases). Germline CDR1 SGHRS, CDR2 YFSETQ. The CDR3 is 15 amino acids. The V end lost 4 bases, the J end lost 7 bases, and 20 bases lay between the germline ends. The CDR3 sequence is CASSQNGGNRFGYTF. The CDR3 nucleotides read TGCGCCAGCAGCCAGAACGGGGGGAATCGCTTTGGCTACACCTTC.

The chain links TRBV19 to TRBJ1-6, with D unresolved. This CDR3 is built from 15 residues. Per germline, CDR1 LNHDA and CDR2 SQIVND (reference sequence). The germline V and J ends were trimmed by 3 bases and 0 bases, with 6 bases remaining between them. CDR3 loop: CASSIQSSYNSPLHF. The CDR3 DNA reads as TGTGCCAGTAGTATTCAGAGCTCCTATAATTCACCCCTCCACTTT.

This clonotype was seen many times. V and J are TRBV7-6 and TRBJ1-6, with D unresolved. CDR3 length: 13 amino acids. V lost 5 bases and J 0 bases, leaving 2 bases between the germline ends. The germline V gene has CDR1 SGHVS and CDR2 FNYEAQ. DNA of the CDR3: TGTGCCAGCAGCCCCTCCTATAATTCACCCCTCCACTTT. Amino acid sequence: CASSPSYNSPLHF.